A selection of T cell receptor beta chains follows, all from one sample in a study of blood T cell repertoires in COVID-19. Using immunoSEQ multiplex PCR, the repertoire was profiled, and TCRdb retains in-frame clones only, with some absent. The table records roughly 95,000 clones, 82% of them present only once. Source material: peripheral blood. Every receptor here comes from a man aged 50 to 59 with active or convalescent COVID-19. The CDR3 runs from the conserved cysteine through the conserved F or W. A D gene is named only where the DNA matches it firmly. Size is stated for part of the rows, as once, few or many counts, or as a class when the clone is expanded.

TRBV19	.	TRBJ2-3	.	CASSKNFGMWDSDTQYF	TGTGCCAGTAGCAAAAACTTTGGGATGTGGGACTCGGATACGCAGTATTTT
TRBV19	TRBD1	TRBJ1-5	few	CASSQNRGQSNQPQHF	TGTGCCAGTAGCCAAAACAGGGGGCAGAGCAATCAGCCCCAGCATTTT
TRBV30	.	TRBJ1-4	.	CAWSPRGSTNEKLFF	TGTGCCTGGAGCCCCCGGGGGTCAACTAATGAAAAACTGTTTTTT
TRBV6-5	.	TRBJ2-3	few	CASTPREIGTDTQYF	TGTGCCAGCACCCCCAGGGAAATTGGAACAGATACGCAGTATTTT
TRBV7-2	TRBD2	TRBJ2-5	.	CASSSQLAGGQETQYF	TGTGCCAGCAGCTCCCAACTAGCGGGGGGCCAAGAGACCCAGTACTTC
TRBV6-5	TRBD1	TRBJ1-4	.	CASSRTGTGGEKLFF	TGTGCCAGCAGCCGAACCGGGACAGGGGGAGAAAAACTGTTTTTT
TRBV19	TRBD2	TRBJ2-1	.	CASSALAGTNNEQFF	TGTGCCAGTAGCGCACTAGCGGGGACGAACAATGAGCAGTTCTTC
TRBV6-5	.	TRBJ1-2	.	CASSTETNYGYTF	TGTGCCAGCAGTACAGAGACTAACTATGGCTACACCTTC
TRBV7-2	.	TRBJ2-5	.	CASSLVRTSWETQYF	TGTGCCAGCAGCTTAGTGAGAACTAGCTGGGAGACCCAGTACTTC
TRBV7-7	TRBD1	TRBJ2-5	.	CASSPQGAFIETQYF	TGTGCCAGCAGCCCCCAGGGGGCGTTTATTGAGACCCAGTACTTC
TRBV5-5	.	TRBJ2-1	.	CASSLGTVGNEQFF	TGTGCCAGCAGCTTGGGGACAGTGGGCAATGAGCAGTTCTTC
TRBV27	.	TRBJ1-1	.	CASSFRGPNTEAFF	TGTGCCAGCAGTTTCAGGGGACCGAACACTGAAGCTTTCTTT
TRBV5-4	TRBD1	TRBJ1-1	.	CASSSQGEGTEAFF	TGTGCCAGCAGCTCCCAGGGGGAAGGCACTGAAGCTTTCTTT
TRBV12-3/TRBV12-4	.	TRBJ1-4	.	CASRLDRNEKLFF	TGTGCCAGCAGATTAGACAGGAACGAAAAACTGTTTTTT
TRBV29-1	TRBD2	TRBJ2-7	.	CSVSGGDSYEQYF	TGCAGCGTTAGCGGGGGAGACTCCTACGAGCAGTACTTC
TRBV19	.	TRBJ2-4	.	CASSTRTGQYF	TGTGCCAGTAGTACCCGGACGGGACAGTACTTC
TRBV7-2	.	TRBJ2-2	few	CASNPRTENTGELFF	TGTGCCAGCAATCCCCGGACAGAAAACACCGGGGAGCTGTTTTTT
TRBV7-6	TRBD1	TRBJ1-1	.	CASSPYRGRNTEAFF	TGTGCCAGCAGCCCGTACAGGGGGCGGAACACTGAAGCTTTCTTT
TRBV10-1	TRBD1	TRBJ1-1	.	CASSENPGQGSEAFF	TGCGCCAGCAGTGAGAACCCGGGACAGGGCTCTGAAGCTTTCTTT
TRBV29-1	.	TRBJ2-5	.	CSVDGTGLETQYF	TGCAGCGTTGATGGCACAGGGCTTGAGACCCAGTACTTC
TRBV19	.	TRBJ1-4	.	CASSIDPDREKLFF	TGTGCCAGTAGTATAGATCCCGACAGGGAAAAACTGTTTTTT
TRBV2	TRBD1	TRBJ1-5	.	CASGLQGRQPQHF	TGTGCCAGCGGGTTACAGGGGCGTCAGCCCCAGCATTTT
TRBV11-2	.	TRBJ2-2	.	CASSPQNTGELFF	TGTGCCAGCAGCCCACAGAACACCGGGGAGCTGTTTTTT
TRBV9	.	TRBJ1-6	.	CASSVGQDTLSYNSPLHF	TGTGCCAGCAGCGTAGGACAGGACACCCTCTCCTATAATTCACCCCTCCACTTT
TRBV11-2	.	TRBJ1-1	few	CASSLDPGPNTEAFF	TGTGCCAGCAGCTTAGATCCAGGGCCGAACACTGAAGCTTTCTTT
TRBV18	.	TRBJ1-4	once	CASSLGSPGLEEKLFF	TGTGCCAGCTCACTTGGATCCCCGGGACTGGAGGAAAAACTGTTTTTT
TRBV5-1	.	TRBJ1-1	.	CASSLRQNTEAFF	TGCGCCAGCAGCCTTCGACAGAACACTGAAGCTTTCTTT
TRBV29-1	TRBD1	TRBJ2-3	.	CSGDLGTVRGDTQYF	TGCAGCGGAGACCTAGGGACAGTCAGAGGAGATACGCAGTATTTT
TRBV10-3	.	TRBJ1-5	.	CAISDRGSGNQPQHF	TGTGCCATCAGTGACAGGGGTAGTGGCAATCAGCCCCAGCATTTT
TRBV7-2	.	TRBJ2-2	.	CASSSRVVTGELFF	TGTGCCAGCAGCTCCCGTGTTGTCACCGGGGAGCTGTTTTTT
TRBV7-8	.	TRBJ2-1	.	CASSLAWAGNNEQFF	TGTGCCAGCAGCTTGGCCTGGGCAGGTAACAATGAGCAGTTCTTC
TRBV24-1	.	TRBJ1-5	few	CATSDLGGGINQPQHF	TGTGCCACCAGTGATTTAGGGGGGGGAATCAATCAGCCCCAGCATTTT
TRBV24-1	.	TRBJ1-2	.	CATSRTGTRSCYYGYTF	TGTGCCACCAGTCGAACCGGGACAAGAAGTTGTTACTATGGCTACACCTTC
TRBV7-2	TRBD1	TRBJ1-2	few	CASSKNPTGGGYTF	TGTGCCAGCAGCAAAAACCCGACAGGGGGCGGCTACACCTTC
TRBV10-3	TRBD1	TRBJ2-5	.	CASRTGVGETQYF	TGTGCCAGCAGGACAGGGGTAGGAGAGACCCAGTACTTC
TRBV6-5	TRBD1	TRBJ1-2	.	CASSSGTGEDGYTF	TGTGCCAGCAGTTCCGGGACAGGGGAAGATGGCTACACCTTC
TRBV5-6	.	TRBJ1-2	few	CASSLAEGYTF	TGTGCCAGCAGCTTGGCCGAGGGCTACACCTTC
TRBV10-1	TRBD1	TRBJ1-1	once	CASRPGTGSTEAFF	TGCGCCAGCCGACCCGGGACAGGGAGTACTGAAGCTTTCTTT
TRBV13	.	TRBJ2-7	.	CASSSATESYEQYF	TGTGCCAGCAGCTCAGCGACAGAGAGCTACGAGCAGTACTTC
TRBV27	.	TRBJ1-5	.	CASSPGTLGNQPQHF	TGTGCCAGCAGTCCCGGGACTTTGGGCAATCAGCCCCAGCATTTT
TRBV27	TRBD1	TRBJ1-6	.	CASTRTGNSPLHF	TGTGCCAGCACCCGGACAGGGAATTCACCCCTCCACTTT
TRBV27	TRBD1	TRBJ1-6	.	CASSLRTGVESPLHF	TGTGCCAGCAGTTTAAGGACAGGGGTGGAATCACCCCTCCACTTT
TRBV6-5	TRBD2	TRBJ2-5	.	CASSYSRSGRETQYF	TGTGCCAGCAGTTACTCGAGGTCCGGGAGGGAGACCCAGTACTTC
TRBV5-8	TRBD1	TRBJ1-5	.	CASSPPRGLSNQPQHF	TGTGCCAGCAGCCCCCCCAGGGGGTTAAGCAATCAGCCCCAGCATTTT
TRBV12-3/TRBV12-4	.	TRBJ2-5	.	CASSLRQETQYF	TGTGCCAGCAGTTTACGCCAAGAGACCCAGTACTTC
TRBV7-8	TRBD1	TRBJ1-5	many	CASSPGRTGGGQPQHF	TGTGCCAGCAGCCCAGGTAGGACAGGGGGCGGCCAGCCCCAGCATTTT
TRBV24-1	.	TRBJ2-5	.	CATSDFGQGLETQYF	TGTGCCACCAGTGATTTTGGCCAGGGATTGGAGACCCAGTACTTC
TRBV5-5	TRBD2	TRBJ2-1	.	CASSLVAVAGVQFF	TGTGCCAGCAGCTTGGTGGCCGTAGCGGGGGTGCAGTTCTTC